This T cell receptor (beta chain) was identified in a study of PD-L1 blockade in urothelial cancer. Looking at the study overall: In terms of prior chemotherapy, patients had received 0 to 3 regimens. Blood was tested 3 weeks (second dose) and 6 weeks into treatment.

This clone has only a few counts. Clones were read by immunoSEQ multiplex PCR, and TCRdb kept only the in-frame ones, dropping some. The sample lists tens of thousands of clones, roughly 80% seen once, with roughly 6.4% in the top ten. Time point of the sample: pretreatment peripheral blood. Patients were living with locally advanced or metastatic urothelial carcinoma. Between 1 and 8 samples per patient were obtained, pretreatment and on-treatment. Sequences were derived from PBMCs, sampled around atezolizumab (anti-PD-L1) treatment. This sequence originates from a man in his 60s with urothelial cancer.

CDR3 nucleotides: TGTGCCAGCGGAACAAGACAGGGCGTCTACGAGCAGTACTTC. Its protein product is CASGTRQGVYEQYF. The rearrangement uses TRBV6-5 and TRBJ2-7; 7 bases are a match to TRBD1. This CDR3 contains 14 residues. After removal of 8 bases from V and 3 bases from J, the junction contained 10 bases not matched to a gene. Germline-derived CDR1 and CDR2 are MNHEY and SVGAGI.